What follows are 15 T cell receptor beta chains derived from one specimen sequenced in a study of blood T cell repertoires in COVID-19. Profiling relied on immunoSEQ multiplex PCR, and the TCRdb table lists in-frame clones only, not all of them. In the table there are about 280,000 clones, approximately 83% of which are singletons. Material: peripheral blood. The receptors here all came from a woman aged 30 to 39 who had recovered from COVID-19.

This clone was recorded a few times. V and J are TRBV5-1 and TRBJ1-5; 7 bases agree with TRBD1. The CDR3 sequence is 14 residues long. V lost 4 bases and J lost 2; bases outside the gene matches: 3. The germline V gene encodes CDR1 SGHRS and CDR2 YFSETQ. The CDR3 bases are TGCGCCAGCAGCGTAACAGGGGGCAATCAGCCCCAGCATTTT. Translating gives CASSVTGGNQPQHF.

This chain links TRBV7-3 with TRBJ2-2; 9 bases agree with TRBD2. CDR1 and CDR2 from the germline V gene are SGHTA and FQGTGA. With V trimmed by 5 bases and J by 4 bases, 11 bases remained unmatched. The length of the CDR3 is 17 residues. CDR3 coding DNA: TGTGCCAGCAGCCAGGATAGCGGGAGCGGGGGCACCGGGGAGCTGTTTTTT. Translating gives CASSQDSGSGGTGELFF.

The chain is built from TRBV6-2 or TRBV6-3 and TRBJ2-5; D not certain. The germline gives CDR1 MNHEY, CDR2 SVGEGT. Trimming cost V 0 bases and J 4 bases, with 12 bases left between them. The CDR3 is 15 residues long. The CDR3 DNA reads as TGTGCCAGCAGTTACTCGACTGCGGTGGGAGAGACCCAGTACTTC. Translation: CASSYSTAVGETQYF.

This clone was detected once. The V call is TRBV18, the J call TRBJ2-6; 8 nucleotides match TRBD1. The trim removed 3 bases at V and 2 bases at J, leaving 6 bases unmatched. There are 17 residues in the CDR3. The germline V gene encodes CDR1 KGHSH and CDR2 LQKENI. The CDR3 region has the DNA TGTGCCAGCTCACCCCAGGGGGCATTCACTGGGGCCAACGTCCTGACTTTC. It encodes CASSPQGAFTGANVLTF.

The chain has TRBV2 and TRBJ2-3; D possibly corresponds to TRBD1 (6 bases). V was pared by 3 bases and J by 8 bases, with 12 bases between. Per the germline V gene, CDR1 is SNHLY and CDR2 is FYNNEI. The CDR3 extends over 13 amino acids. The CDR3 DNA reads TGTGCCAGCAGTGAGGGGGACACGAGTACGCAGTATTTT. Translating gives CASSEGDTSTQYF.

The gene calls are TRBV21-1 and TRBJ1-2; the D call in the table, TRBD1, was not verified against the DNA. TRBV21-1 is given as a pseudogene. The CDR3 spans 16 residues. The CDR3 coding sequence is TGTGCCAGCAGCAAAAAGTTCACTACCGCAGGGTTCGGCTACACCTTC. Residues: CASSKKFTTAGFGYTF.

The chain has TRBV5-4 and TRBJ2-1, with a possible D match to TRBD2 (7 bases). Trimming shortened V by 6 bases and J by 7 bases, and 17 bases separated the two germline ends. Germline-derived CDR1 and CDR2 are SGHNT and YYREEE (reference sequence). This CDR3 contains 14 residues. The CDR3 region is CASTLGGGLNEQFF. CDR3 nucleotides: TGTGCCAGCACCCTAGGGGGGGGGCTAAATGAGCAGTTCTTC.

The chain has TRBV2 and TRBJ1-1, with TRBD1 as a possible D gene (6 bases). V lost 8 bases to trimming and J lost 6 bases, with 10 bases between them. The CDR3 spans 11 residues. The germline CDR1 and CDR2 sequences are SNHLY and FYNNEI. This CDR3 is CASRGGPEAFF. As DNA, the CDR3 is TGTGCCAGCCGGGGGGGGCCTGAAGCTTTCTTT.

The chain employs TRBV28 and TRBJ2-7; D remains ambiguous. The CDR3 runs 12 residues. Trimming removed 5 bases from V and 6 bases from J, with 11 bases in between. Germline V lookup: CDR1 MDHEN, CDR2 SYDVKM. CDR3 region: CASSNPTPEQYF. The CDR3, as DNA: TGTGCCAGCAGTAATCCGACACCCGAGCAGTACTTC.

CDR3 amino acids: CASSPGTGNGYTF. DNA for the CDR3: TGTGCCAGCAGCCCCGGGACAGGCAACGGCTACACCTTC. This chain connects TRBV7-2 to TRBJ1-2; 8 bases agree with TRBD1. The J segment lost 8 bases and the V segment lost 5 bases, leaving 7 bases of the junction unmatched. The CDR3 is made up of 13 amino acids. Germline CDR1 reads SGHTA; CDR2 reads FQGNSA.

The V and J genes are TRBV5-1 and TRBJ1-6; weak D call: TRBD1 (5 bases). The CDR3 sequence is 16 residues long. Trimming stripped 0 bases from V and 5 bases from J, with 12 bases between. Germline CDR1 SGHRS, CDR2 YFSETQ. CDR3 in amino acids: CASSLESQDDNSPLHF. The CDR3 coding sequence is TGCGCCAGCAGCTTGGAATCACAGGATGATAATTCACCCCTCCACTTT.

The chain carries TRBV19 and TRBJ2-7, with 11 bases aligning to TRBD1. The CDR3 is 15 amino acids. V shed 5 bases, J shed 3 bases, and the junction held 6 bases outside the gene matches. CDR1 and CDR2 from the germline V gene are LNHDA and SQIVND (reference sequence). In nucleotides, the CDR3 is TGTGCCAGTAGTTCCGGACAGGGGGCAAGCTACGAGCAGTACTTC. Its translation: CASSSGQGASYEQYF.

In nucleotides, the CDR3 is TGTGCCAGCAGTTTTACAGGGACTATCGATGAGCAGTTCTTC. Amino acids: CASSFTGTIDEQFF. The chain employs TRBV27 and TRBJ2-1; D possibly corresponds to TRBD2 (7 bases). In germline, CDR1 is MNHEY, CDR2 SMNVEV (reference sequence). The CDR3 spans 14 residues. The V end lost 3 bases, the J end lost 8 bases, and 14 bases lay between the germline ends.

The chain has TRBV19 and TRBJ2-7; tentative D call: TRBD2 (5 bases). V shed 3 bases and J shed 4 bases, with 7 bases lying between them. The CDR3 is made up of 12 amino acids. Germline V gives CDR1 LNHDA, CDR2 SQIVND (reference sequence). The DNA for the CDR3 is TGTGCCAGTAGTATGTCGGGATACGAGCAGTACTTC. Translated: CASSMSGYEQYF.

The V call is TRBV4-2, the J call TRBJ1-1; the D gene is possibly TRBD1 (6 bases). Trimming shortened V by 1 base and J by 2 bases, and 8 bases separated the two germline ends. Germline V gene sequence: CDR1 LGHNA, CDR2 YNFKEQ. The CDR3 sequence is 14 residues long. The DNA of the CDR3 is TGTGCCAGCAGCCAAGGGACAGAAAACACTGAAGCTTTCTTT. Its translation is CASSQGTENTEAFF.